The subject of this entry is one T cell receptor (beta chain). The entry originates in a study of shared clonotypes between healthy human individuals. The data were produced by immunoSEQ multiplex PCR, yet TCRdb's version contains in-frame clones alone and is incomplete. The table has roughly 1,100,000 clones, about three quarters seen once; the top ten hold less than 1.5%. Sequenced input: memory CD4+ T cells sorted from blood. Subset reported: CD45RA-negative fraction. The receptor's source is a man aged 18 to 29 in good health.

The CDR3 reads CASTSPTGGEKTQYF. The CDR3, as DNA: TGTGCCAGCACCAGCCCGACAGGGGGCGAGAAGACCCAGTACTTC. This sequence joins TRBV6-5 and TRBJ2-5; 10 nucleotides align to TRBD1. Germline loops: CDR1 MNHEY, CDR2 SVGAGI. V shed 7 bases and J 6 bases; nucleotides not matched to a gene: 11. The CDR3 totals 15 residues.